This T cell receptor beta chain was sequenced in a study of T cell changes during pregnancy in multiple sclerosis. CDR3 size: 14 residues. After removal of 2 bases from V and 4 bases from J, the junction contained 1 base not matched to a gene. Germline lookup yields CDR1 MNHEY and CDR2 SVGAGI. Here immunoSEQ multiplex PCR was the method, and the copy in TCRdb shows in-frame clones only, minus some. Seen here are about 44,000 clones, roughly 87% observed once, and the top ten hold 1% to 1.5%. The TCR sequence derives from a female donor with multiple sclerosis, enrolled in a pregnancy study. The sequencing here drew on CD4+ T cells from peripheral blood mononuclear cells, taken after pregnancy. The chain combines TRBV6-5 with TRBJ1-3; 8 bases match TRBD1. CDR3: CASSYRQGGNTIYF. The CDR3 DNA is TGTGCCAGCAGTTACCGACAGGGGGGAAACACCATATATTTT.